The present TCR beta chain was sequenced within a study of T cells after yellow fever vaccination. Germline V gene data show CDR1 as SGHTA and CDR2 as FQGNSA. The ends lost 6 bases at V and 9 bases at J; junction bases unmatched: 9. This CDR3 is built from 15 residues. General study results and limits: Weaker, the secondary response peaked sooner, at day 5 versus 15. Most primary-vaccination clones recurred post-booster (roughly 97% CD4, 88% CD8).

This clonotype was seen repeatedly, ten times or more. Its antigen is not identified. As TCR cDNA was made by 5'RACE template switching, a universal primer site and UMIs were added. MiXCR, run by TCRdb on the 5' RACE reads, gives a single entry per CDR3 protein. Of more than 250,000 distinct CDR3 sequences listed, around 7.3% were seen once; the top ten hold about 18%. This material consisted of PBMCs, taken approximately 47 days after the first yellow fever vaccination. The rearrangement joins TRBV7-2 to TRBJ1-6, with 9 bases fitting TRBD1. This TCR came from a man aged 18 to 29 who received the YFV17D yellow fever vaccine. The CDR3, as DNA: TGTGCCAGCAGGGGTACCGGGACAGGGAGTTCACCCCTCCACTTT. This sequence encodes CASRGTGTGSSPLHF.